The TCR beta chain described here comes from a study of regulatory T cells in long-lasting Graves disease. Libraries of TCR beta came from iRepertoire HTBI primers plus Arm-PCR of CDR3 regions. TCRdb passed the multiplex PCR reads through MiXCR, listing each CDR3 protein once. Among around 340,000 distinct CDR3 sequences, about 19% were seen once, and the ten largest hold less than 35%. Time point indicated: persistent/refractory GD, antithyroid drugs over 5 years with positive TRAb. Extracted PBMC RNA gave rise to the TCR library. A few counts support this clonotype. Trimming cost V 8 bases and J 0 bases, with 5 bases left between them. The CDR3 covers 12 residues. Per the germline V gene, CDR1 is MNHNS and CDR2 is SASEGT.

The sequencing here drew on peripheral blood mononuclear cells (PBMCs), taken when the disease was refractory, from a patient treated with antithyroid drugs. This sequence joins TRBV6-1 and TRBJ2-4; D remains unclear. The sequence was collected from a female donor with Graves disease. CDR3 residues: CASASAKNIQYF. CDR3 DNA sequence: TGTGCCAGCGCCTCAGCCAAAAACATTCAGTACTTC.